This T cell receptor (beta chain) was profiled in a study of shared clonotypes between healthy human individuals (dated by TCRdb to 2018 to 2020). With regard to the full study: The cohort included three men and a couple of women between 18 and 49 years of age. Per donor, three plates each were used for CD4 naive and CD4 memory, two for CD8 naive, and one for CD8 memory. The study deeply sequenced blood TCR repertoires of about 5 healthy adults to estimate repertoire size and the extent of clonotype sharing between individuals. To increase sequencing depth and limit assay-specific biases, different laboratories used diverse techniques to prepare libraries and sequence TCR repertoires. Between about 0.85 and 10 billion PBMCs per donor were obtained by leukapheresis. The paper's findings and limits, for the study overall: Higher generation probabilities were observed for clonotypes shared by all four sorted-subset donors than for non-shared clonotypes. Because the study included only a small number of donors, the genetic and exposure-history diversity represented was limited. Rarefaction of sorted-subset datasets indicated incomplete sequencing despite the large sequencing depth. Sampling was restricted to blood, and TCR repertoires in tissue are likely to differ from TCR repertoires in blood. Naive subsets generally had larger estimated clonotype richness than memory subsets. Pairwise subsampling indicated that sequencing depth was expected to affect the degree of clonotype sharing among donors. Across a few donors, approximately 5% of naive CD4, approximately 4% of naive CD8, around 2.1% of memory CD4, and 0.4% to 0.45% of memory CD8 clonotypes were shared.

Donors were healthy HIV-negative adults with no recently reported acute infections or vaccinations. Every donor was a Caucasian adult residing in Nashville, Tennessee, USA. CD4+ T cells were enriched by magnetic negative selection, after which naive cells were positively selected on CD45RA and the negative fraction was taken as the memory subset. Blood was obtained by leukapheresis, after which PBMCs were separated by Ficoll-Histopaque density gradient centrifugation and cryopreserved in liquid nitrogen vapor phase. Purity and quantity of every magnetically sorted T cell population were checked by analytical flow cytometry. Each sorted fraction had its genomic DNA isolated and then quantified by UV absorbance on a Nanodrop 2000c. TCR CDR3 regions were amplified from genomic DNA by multiplex PCR using the deep immunoSEQ assay. For each cell subset, the extracted genomic DNA was distributed evenly across all wells of several immunoSEQ 96-well plates, and each plate served as one replicate. For sorted subsets, 150 to 250 ng of genomic DNA, equivalent to about 30,000 T cell genomes, went into each replicate PCR. The purified libraries were quantified using a Qubit 3.0 fluorometer, sized with a Bioanalyzer 2100, and then quantified again using the KAPA Library Quantification kit. Every immunoSEQ 96-well plate was sequenced on a separate single-read 150-cycle Illumina NextSeq 550 flow cell. Processing in the source paper ran as follows. Because the immunoSEQ output included only junctional sequences and no quality scores, the filtering could not be the same as the filtering used for full-length reads. To assign V/J genes and CDR3, sequences were annotated using PyIR, a Python wrapper for IgBLAST v1.9, with IMGT germline references. Any read was removed if the V/J assignment was weak (E-value above 1e-6), the CDR3 was missing, or the read contained stop codons, out-of-frame junctions, or ambiguous translated residues. V3J clonotypes were defined as sequences sharing the same inferred V gene, J gene, and CDR3 amino acid sequence. Percentage overlap between repertoires was computed as shared unique clonotypes divided by the size of the smaller repertoire. Repertoire richness was assessed with RTK rarefaction, the Chao1 estimator, and Recon v2.1 estimates of unobserved clonotypes. Generation probabilities for all TCRbeta clonotypes obtained by the gDNA method from a handful of donors were computed using OLGA. Not all clones reach the TCRdb copy of this immuneACCESS table, which keeps in-frame sequences only. Checked studies attribute under half of the gap to unresolved V genes and leave the rest unexplained. That table is the source of V, J and clone size, and D and trimming were worked out from the DNA. The table for this sample lists some 1 million clones; around 76% of them were counted only once. The ten largest clones represent approximately 1.5% of the sample.

The junction shows trimming of 1 base on V and 8 bases on J, and the gene matches do not reach 7 bases of it. CDR1 and CDR2, looked up from the germline V gene, are SGHTA and FQGNSA. The CDR3, from cysteine to phenylalanine, totals 15 residues. Of the read, only the CDR3 DNA is kept; its 45 bases are in frame from base 1. Comment on this clone: Its antigen has not been determined. Per-nucleotide qualities are absent, and no much larger clonotype sits a single base away.

The specimen sequenced was memory CD4+ T cells sorted from blood. Explained via the paper, the cell subset or site label denotes: CD45RA-negative fraction. The receptor comes from a man between 18 and 29 years old in good health. The rearrangement joined TRBV7-2 to TRBJ1-2; 10 middle bases align to TRBD1. The CDR3 region: CASSLETGGPRGYTF. The sequenced DNA: TGTGCCAGCAGCTTAGAGACAGGGGGCCCGCGGGGCTACACCTTC.